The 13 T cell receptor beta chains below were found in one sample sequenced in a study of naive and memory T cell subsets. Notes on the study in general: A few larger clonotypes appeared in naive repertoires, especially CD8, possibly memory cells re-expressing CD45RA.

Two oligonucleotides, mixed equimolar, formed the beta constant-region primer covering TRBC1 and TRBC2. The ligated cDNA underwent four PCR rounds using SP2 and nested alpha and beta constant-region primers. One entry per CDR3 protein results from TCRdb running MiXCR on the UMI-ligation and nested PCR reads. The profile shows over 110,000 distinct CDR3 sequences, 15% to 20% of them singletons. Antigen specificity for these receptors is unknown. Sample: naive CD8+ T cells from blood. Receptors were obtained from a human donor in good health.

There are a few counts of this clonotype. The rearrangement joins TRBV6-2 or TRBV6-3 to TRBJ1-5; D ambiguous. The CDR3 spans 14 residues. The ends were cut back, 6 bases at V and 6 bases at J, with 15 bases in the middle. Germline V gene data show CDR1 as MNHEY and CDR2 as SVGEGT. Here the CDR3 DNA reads TGTGCCAGCAGGGGATTAAGTTCCAGTCAGCCCCAGCATTTT. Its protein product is CASRGLSSSQPQHF.

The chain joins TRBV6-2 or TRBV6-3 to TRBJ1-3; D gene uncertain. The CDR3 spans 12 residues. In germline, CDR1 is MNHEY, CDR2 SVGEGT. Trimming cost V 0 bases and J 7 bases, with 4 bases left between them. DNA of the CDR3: TGTGCCAGCAGTTACTCGGGGAACACCATATATTTT. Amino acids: CASSYSGNTIYF.

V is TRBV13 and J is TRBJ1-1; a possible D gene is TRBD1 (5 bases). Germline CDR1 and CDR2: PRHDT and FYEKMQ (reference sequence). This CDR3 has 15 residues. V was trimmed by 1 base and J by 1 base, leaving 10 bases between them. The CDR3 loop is CASSLDPGRNTEAFF. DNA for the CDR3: TGTGCCAGCAGCTTAGATCCGGGGCGGAACACTGAAGCTTTCTTT.

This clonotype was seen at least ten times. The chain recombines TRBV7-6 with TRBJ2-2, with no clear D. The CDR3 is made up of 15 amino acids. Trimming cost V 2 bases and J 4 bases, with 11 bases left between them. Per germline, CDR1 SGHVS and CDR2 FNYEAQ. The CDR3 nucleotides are TGTGCCAGCAGCTTAACAGCTCTGGGCACCGGGGAGCTGTTTTTT. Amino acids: CASSLTALGTGELFF.

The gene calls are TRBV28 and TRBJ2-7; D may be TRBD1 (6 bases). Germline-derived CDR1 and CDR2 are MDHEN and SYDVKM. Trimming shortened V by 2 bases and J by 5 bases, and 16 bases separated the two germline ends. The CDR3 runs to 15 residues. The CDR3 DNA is TGTGCCAGCAGTTTAGTTGGTCAGGGGCTGGACGAGCAGTACTTC. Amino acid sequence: CASSLVGQGLDEQYF.

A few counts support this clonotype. CDR3 amino acids: CASSLAAGSYEQYF. The CDR3 DNA reads TGTGCCAGCAGCTTGGCGGCGGGATCCTACGAGCAGTACTTC. The V and J genes are TRBV5-4 and TRBJ2-7, with D possibly matching TRBD2 (6 bases). V was pared by 0 bases and J by 1 base, with 8 bases between. This CDR3 region has 14 residues. Germline assignment: CDR1 SGHNT and CDR2 YYREEE (reference sequence).

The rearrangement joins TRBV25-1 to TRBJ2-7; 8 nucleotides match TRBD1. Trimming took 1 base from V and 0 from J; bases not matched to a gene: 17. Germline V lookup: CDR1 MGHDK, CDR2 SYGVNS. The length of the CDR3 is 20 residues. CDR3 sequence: CASSEFFPGTGSISSYEQYF. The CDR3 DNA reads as TGTGCCAGCAGTGAATTTTTCCCTGGGACAGGTTCTATAAGCTCCTACGAGCAGTACTTC.

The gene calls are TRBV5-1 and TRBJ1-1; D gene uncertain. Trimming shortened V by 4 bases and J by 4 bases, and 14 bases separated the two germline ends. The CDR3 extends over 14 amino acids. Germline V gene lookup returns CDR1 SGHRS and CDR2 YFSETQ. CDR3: CASSEPTWGTEAFF. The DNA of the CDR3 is TGCGCCAGCAGCGAGCCGACTTGGGGCACTGAAGCTTTCTTT.

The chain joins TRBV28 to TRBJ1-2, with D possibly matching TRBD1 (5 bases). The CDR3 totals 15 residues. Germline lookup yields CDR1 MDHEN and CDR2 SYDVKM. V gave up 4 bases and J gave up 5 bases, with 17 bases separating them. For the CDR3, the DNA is TGTGCCAGCAGTTCCATAAACGGGGGACTTTATGGCTACACCTTC. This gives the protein CASSSINGGLYGYTF.

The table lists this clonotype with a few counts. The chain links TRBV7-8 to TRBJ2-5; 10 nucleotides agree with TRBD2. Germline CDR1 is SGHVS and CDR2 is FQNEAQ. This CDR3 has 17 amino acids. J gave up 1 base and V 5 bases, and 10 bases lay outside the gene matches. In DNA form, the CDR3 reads TGTGCCAGCAGCCTACGAGGGGCTAGCGGGGGCCAAGAGACCCAGTACTTC. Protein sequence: CASSLRGASGGQETQYF.

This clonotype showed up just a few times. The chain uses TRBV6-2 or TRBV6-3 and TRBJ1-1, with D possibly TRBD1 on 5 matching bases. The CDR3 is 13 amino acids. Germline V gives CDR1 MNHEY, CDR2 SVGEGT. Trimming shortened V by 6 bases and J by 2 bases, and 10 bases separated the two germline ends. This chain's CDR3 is CASSSGVNTEAFF. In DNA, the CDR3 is TGTGCCAGCAGCTCGGGGGTAAACACTGAAGCTTTCTTT.

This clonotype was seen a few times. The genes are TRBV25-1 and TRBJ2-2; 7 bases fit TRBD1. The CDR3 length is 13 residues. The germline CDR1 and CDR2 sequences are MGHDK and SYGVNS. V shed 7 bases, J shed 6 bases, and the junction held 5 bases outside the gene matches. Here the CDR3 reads CASKRGLSGELFF. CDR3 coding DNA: TGTGCCAGCAAAAGGGGGCTGTCCGGGGAGCTGTTTTTT.

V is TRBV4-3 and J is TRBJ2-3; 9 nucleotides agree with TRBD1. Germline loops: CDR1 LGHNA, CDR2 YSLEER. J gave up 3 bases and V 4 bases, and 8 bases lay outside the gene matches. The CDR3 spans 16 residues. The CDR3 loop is CASSPKQGAATDTQYF. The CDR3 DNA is TGCGCCAGCAGCCCGAAACAGGGGGCAGCGACAGATACGCAGTATTTT.